Below are 10 T cell receptor beta chains sequenced from a single sample in a study of identical twins (dated by TCRdb to the mid-2010s). Receptor libraries were prepared by 5' RACE. TCRdb shows the sequencer as Illumina HiSeq 2000. The raw public data were reprocessed by TCRdb itself: fastp quality trimming at Q25, MiXCR clonotype calling, in-frame beta chains only. One record per CDR3 amino acid sequence lists the most common genes and DNA. In all, the sample holds some 590,000 distinct CDR3 sequences, and 9.5% to 10% of those were seen once. 2.5% to 3% of the sample rests with the top ten. In addition, the sample was reused for a study of yellow fever vaccine responses in identical twins.

The sample comprised PBMCs. These receptors were taken from a woman younger than 35 in good health.

The chain employs TRBV18 and TRBJ2-1, with D perhaps TRBD2 (5 bases). CDR1 KGHSH and CDR2 LQKENI come from the germline V gene. Trimming removed 3 bases from V and 0 bases from J, with 9 bases in between. The CDR3 length is 15 residues. The chain's CDR3 is CASSPDFGSYNEQFF. The CDR3, as DNA: TGTGCCAGCTCACCGGACTTCGGCTCCTACAATGAGCAGTTCTTC.

This clonotype was seen many times. The chain is built from TRBV12-3 or TRBV12-4 and TRBJ1-2; TRBD1 aligns across 12 bases. V lost 6 bases and J lost 6; bases outside the gene matches: 11. This CDR3 is built from 16 residues. DNA for the CDR3: TGTGCCAGCAGCCCGGGACAGGGGGCTGGAAGAGATGGCTACACCTTC. It encodes CASSPGQGAGRDGYTF.

The chain joins TRBV4-2 to TRBJ2-7; D perhaps matches TRBD2 (5 bases). The CDR3 covers 14 residues. Germline CDR1 is LGHNA and CDR2 is YNFKEQ. The V end was cut by 0 bases, the J end by 6 bases, with 12 bases between. The DNA for the CDR3 is TGTGCCAGCAGCCAAGAGGAGGCGGCGGGCGAGCAGTACTTC. It codes for CASSQEEAAGEQYF.

This clonotype came up a few times. The V call is TRBV30, the J call TRBJ1-1; D call uncertain. Germline V gene data show CDR1 as GTSNPN and CDR2 as SVGIG (reference sequence). The CDR3 length is 12 residues. Deletions cut 0 bases from V and 4 bases from J, with 6 bases between. The CDR3 here is CAWSVLGTEAFF. The CDR3 DNA reads TGTGCCTGGAGTGTACTAGGCACTGAAGCTTTCTTT. Supplemented by reference TRBV30 and TRBJ1-1, the full variable domain reads SQTIHQWPATLVQPVGSPLSLECTVEGTSNPNLYWYRQAAGRGLQLLFYSVGIGQISSEVPQNLSASRPQDRQFILSSKKLLLSDSGFYLCAWSVLGTEAFFGQGTRLTVV.

The rearrangement uses TRBV9 and TRBJ2-7; possibly TRBD1 for D (6 bases). This CDR3 spans 15 amino acids. Germline CDR1 SGDLS, CDR2 YYNGEE. V was cut by 4 bases and J by 4 bases, with 18 bases left in between. The chain's CDR3 is CASSSGQPEIYEQYF. In DNA, the CDR3 is TGTGCCAGCAGCTCCGGACAGCCGGAAATTTACGAGCAGTACTTC.

This clonotype was recorded many times. V usage is TRBV4-3 and J usage is TRBJ2-3, with 10 nucleotides matching TRBD2. The junction had 4 bases not matched to a gene; V was cut back by 4 bases and J by 0 bases. This CDR3 region has 16 residues. Germline V gene data show CDR1 as LGHNA and CDR2 as YSLEER. DNA of the CDR3: TGCGCCAGCAGCCTCGGACTAGCGGAGAGCACAGATACGCAGTATTTT. Amino acids: CASSLGLAESTDTQYF.

This rearrangement joins TRBV28 to TRBJ2-4; tentative D call: TRBD2 (6 bases). This CDR3 has 15 residues. Germline V gene lookup returns CDR1 MDHEN and CDR2 SYDVKM. Trimming stripped 4 bases from V and 8 bases from J, with 18 bases between. The CDR3 protein is CASSSEKTSKDIQYF. CDR3 DNA: TGTGCCAGCAGTTCCGAAAAAACTAGCAAGGACATTCAGTACTTC.

This clonotype was seen more than once but under ten times. This chain connects TRBV14 to TRBJ2-1, with a tentative D call TRBD1 (6 bases). V lost 6 bases to trimming and J lost 6 bases, with 12 bases between them. CDR3 size: 13 residues. Per germline, CDR1 SGHDN and CDR2 FVKESK. The CDR3 coding sequence is TGTGCCAGCAGACTCAGGGGTTTCAATGAGCAGTTCTTC. Translation gives CASRLRGFNEQFF.

This chain joins TRBV11-2 and TRBJ2-5; D ambiguous. The V gene's germline CDR1 is SGHAT and CDR2 FQNNGV. V lost 5 bases and J 2 bases, leaving 18 bases between the germline ends. This CDR3 spans 16 amino acids. The CDR3 DNA follows: TGTGCCAGCAGCCCCTGGGGTAGGGTAAAACAAGAGACCCAGTACTTC. This sequence encodes CASSPWGRVKQETQYF.

The chain is built from TRBV21-1 and TRBJ2-7; TRBD1 is the table's D call, not checked against the DNA. TRBV21-1 is tagged as a pseudogene. CDR3 length: 15 residues. CDR3 in amino acids: CASSKMGRGAYEQYF. CDR3 DNA: TGTGCCAGCAGCAAAATGGGCAGGGGTGCCTACGAGCAGTACTTC.